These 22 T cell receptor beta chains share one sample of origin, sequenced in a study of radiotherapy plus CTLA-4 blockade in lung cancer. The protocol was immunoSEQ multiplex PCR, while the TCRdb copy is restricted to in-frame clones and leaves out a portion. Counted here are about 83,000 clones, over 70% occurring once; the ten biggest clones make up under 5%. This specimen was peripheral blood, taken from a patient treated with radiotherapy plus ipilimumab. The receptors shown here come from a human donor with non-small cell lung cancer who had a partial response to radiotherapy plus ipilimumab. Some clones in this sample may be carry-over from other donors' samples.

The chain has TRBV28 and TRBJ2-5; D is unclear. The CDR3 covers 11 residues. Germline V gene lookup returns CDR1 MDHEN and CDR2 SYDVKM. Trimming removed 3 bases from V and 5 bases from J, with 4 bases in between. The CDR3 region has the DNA TGTGCCAGCAGTTTCGAGGAGACCCAGTACTTC. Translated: CASSFEETQYF.

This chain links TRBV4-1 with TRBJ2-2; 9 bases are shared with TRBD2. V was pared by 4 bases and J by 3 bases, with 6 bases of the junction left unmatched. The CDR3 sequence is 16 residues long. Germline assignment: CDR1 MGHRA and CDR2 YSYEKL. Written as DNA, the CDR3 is TGCGCCAGCAGCCTACAGACTAGCGGATACACCGGGGAGCTGTTTTTT. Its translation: CASSLQTSGYTGELFF.

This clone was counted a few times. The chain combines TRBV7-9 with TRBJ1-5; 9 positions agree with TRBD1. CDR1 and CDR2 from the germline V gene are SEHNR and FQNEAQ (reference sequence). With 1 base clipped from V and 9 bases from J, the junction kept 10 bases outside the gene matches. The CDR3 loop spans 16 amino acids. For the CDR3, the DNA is TGTGCCAGCAGCTTAGGGACAGGGGCACCATTAGGGCCCCAGCATTTT. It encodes CASSLGTGAPLGPQHF.

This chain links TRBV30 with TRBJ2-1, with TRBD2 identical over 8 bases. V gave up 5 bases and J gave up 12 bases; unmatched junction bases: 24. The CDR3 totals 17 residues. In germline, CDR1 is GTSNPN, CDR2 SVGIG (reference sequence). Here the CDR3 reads CAWLGGSGDHNEMGQFF. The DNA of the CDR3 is TGTGCCTGGCTGGGCGGTAGCGGGGACCACAATGAGATGGGGCAGTTCTTC.

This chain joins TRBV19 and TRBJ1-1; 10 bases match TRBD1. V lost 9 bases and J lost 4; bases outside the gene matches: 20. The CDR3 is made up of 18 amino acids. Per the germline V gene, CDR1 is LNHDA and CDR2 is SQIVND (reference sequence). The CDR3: CASLNRDRGHPRGTEAFF. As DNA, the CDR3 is TGTGCCAGCCTGAATCGGGACAGGGGTCACCCCCGTGGCACTGAAGCTTTCTTT.

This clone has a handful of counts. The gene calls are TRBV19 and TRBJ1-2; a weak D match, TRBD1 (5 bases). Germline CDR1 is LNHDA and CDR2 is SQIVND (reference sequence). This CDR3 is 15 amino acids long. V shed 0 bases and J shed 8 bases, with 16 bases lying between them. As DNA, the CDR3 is TGTGCCAGTAGTATAGACAGTGCTCCCCGGGGGGGCTACACCTTC. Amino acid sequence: CASSIDSAPRGGYTF.

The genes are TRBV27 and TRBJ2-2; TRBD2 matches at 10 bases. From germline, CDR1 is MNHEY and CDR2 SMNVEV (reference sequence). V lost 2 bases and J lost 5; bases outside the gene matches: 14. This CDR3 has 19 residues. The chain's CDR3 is CASSLTPASGSGRTGELFF. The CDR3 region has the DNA TGTGCCAGCAGTTTAACCCCTGCTAGCGGGAGTGGGCGGACCGGGGAGCTGTTTTTT.

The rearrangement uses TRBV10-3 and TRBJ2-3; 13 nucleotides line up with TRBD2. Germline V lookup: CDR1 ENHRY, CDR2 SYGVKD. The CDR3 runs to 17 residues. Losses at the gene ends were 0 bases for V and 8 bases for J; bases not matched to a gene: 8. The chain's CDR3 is CAISESRLAGGHGTQYF. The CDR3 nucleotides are TGTGCCATCAGTGAGTCAAGACTAGCGGGGGGCCATGGTACGCAGTATTTT.

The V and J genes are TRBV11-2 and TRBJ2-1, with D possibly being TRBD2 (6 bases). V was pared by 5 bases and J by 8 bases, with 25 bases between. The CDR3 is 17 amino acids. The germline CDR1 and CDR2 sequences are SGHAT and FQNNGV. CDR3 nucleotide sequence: TGTGCCAGCAGCGGGCTCGGCGGGGCGGCCGGGTGGGATGAGCAGTTCTTC. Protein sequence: CASSGLGGAAGWDEQFF.

The CDR3 nucleotides read TGTGCCAGCAGTAAAACCGGGGAGCTGTTTTTT. Translated, it gives CASSKTGELFF. The chain recombines TRBV11-2 with TRBJ2-2; D is ambiguous. Germline loops: CDR1 SGHAT, CDR2 FQNNGV. V was shortened by 6 bases and J by 5 bases, with 4 bases between the two germline ends. The CDR3 spans 11 residues.

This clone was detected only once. The CDR3 DNA sequence: TGCGCCAGCAGCTTACAGGGGGCGGCCTATAATTCACCCCTCCACTTT. It specifies CASSLQGAAYNSPLHF. V gene TRBV5-1 combines with J gene TRBJ1-6; 9 nucleotides align to TRBD1. The CDR3 consists of 16 residues. The V segment lost 2 bases and the J segment 2 bases; nucleotides outside the gene matches: 2. The germline CDR1 and CDR2 sequences are SGHRS and YFSETQ.

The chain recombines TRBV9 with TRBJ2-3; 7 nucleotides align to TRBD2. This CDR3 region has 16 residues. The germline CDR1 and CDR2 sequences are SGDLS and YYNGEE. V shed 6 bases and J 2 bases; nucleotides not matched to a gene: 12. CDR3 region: CASTPGPAGHTDTQYF. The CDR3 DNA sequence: TGTGCCAGCACCCCCGGGCCAGCGGGGCACACAGATACGCAGTATTTT.

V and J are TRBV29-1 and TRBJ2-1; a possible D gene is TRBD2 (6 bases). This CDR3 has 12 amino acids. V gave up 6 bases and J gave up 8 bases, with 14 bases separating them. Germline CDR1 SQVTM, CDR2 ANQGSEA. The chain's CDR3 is CSVRPSAHEQFF. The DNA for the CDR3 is TGCAGCGTGAGGCCTAGCGCCCATGAGCAGTTCTTC.

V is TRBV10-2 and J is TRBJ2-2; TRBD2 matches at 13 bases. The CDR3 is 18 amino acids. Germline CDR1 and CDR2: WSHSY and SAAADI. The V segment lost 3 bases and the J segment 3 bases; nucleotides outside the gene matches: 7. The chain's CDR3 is CASSDPGLAGVDTGELFF. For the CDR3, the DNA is TGCGCCAGCAGTGACCCCGGACTAGCGGGAGTCGACACCGGGGAGCTGTTTTTT.

CDR3: CASSPRDRPYEQYF. In nucleotides, the CDR3 is TGTGCCAGCAGCCCCCGGGACAGACCCTACGAGCAGTACTTC. This chain uses TRBV4-2 with TRBJ2-7, with TRBD1 matching over 7 bases. V was clipped by 4 bases and J by 2 bases; unmatched bases: 5. Germline V gene data show CDR1 as LGHNA and CDR2 as YNFKEQ. This CDR3 is built from 14 residues.

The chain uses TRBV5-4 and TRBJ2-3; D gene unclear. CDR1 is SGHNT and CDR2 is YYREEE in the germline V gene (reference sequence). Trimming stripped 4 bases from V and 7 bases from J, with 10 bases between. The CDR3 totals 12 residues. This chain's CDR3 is CASSKPQYTQYF. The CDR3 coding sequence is TGTGCCAGCAGCAAACCCCAGTATACGCAGTATTTT.

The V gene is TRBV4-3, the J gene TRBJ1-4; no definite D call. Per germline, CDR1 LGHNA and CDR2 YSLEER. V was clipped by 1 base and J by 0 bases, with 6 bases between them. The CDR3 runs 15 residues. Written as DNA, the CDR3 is TGCGCCAGCAGCCAAGGGGCAGCAACTAATGAAAAACTGTTTTTT. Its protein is CASSQGAATNEKLFF.

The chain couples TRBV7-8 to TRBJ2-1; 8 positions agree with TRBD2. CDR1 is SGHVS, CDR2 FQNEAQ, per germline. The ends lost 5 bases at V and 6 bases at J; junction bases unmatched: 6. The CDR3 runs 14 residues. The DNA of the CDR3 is TGTGCCAGCAGCCCCGGACTAGCTTCCAATGAGCAGTTCTTC. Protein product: CASSPGLASNEQFF.

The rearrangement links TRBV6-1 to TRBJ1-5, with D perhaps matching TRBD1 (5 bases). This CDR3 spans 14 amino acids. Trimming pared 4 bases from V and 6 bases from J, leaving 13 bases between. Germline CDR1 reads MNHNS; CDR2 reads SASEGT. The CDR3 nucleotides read TGTGCCAGCAGTGGCGGGACGGCAACTCAGCCCCAGCATTTT. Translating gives CASSGGTATQPQHF.

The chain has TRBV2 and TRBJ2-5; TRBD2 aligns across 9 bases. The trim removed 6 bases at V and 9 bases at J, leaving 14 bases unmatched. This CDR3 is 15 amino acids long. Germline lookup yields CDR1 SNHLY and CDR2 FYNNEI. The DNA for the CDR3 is TGTGCCAGCAGGCAAGCTAGCGGGGAGGTTAGGGCCCAGTACTTC. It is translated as CASRQASGEVRAQYF. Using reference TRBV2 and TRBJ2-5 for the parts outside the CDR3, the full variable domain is EPEVTQTPSHQVTQMGQEVILRCVPISNHLYFYWYRQILGQKVEFLVSFYNNEISEKSEIFDDQFSVERPDGSNFTLKIRSTKLEDSAMYFCASRQASGEVRAQYFGPGTRLLVL.

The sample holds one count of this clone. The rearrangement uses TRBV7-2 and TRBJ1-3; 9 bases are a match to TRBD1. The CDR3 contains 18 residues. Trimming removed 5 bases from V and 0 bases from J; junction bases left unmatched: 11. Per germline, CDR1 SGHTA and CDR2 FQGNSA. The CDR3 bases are TGTGCCAGCAGCAAATACCCGGGACAGGGATCCTCTGGAAACACCATATATTTT. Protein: CASSKYPGQGSSGNTIYF.

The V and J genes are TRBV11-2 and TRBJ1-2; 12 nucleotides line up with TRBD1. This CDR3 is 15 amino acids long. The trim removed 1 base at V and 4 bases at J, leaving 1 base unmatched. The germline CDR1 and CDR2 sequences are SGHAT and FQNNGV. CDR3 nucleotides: TGTGCCAGCAGCTTAGGGGACAGGGGGCCCTATGGCTACACCTTC. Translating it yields CASSLGDRGPYGYTF.